This TCR beta chain stems from a study of blood T cell repertoires in COVID-19. Study-wide background: Sites in the United States, Italy and Spain provided acute and convalescent COVID-19 samples. From T cells, B-cell-depleted T cells, or PBMCs came the material, which was cDNA or gDNA.

Per the authors' pipeline: Amplification from reference gene primers served as the basis for estimated nucleated cell counts. TCRdb keeps only in-frame clones here, not all; method: immunoSEQ multiplex PCR. The V and J calls and clone size are taken from that table; D and trimming were inferred from the DNA. The sample shows roughly 70,000 clones, more than 85% of them seen only once. The specimen sequenced was peripheral blood. This receptor was obtained from a human donor with active COVID-19. The donor label of this sample is uncertain.

CDR3 in amino acids: CASSPRVSDTQYF. In nucleotides, the CDR3 is TGTGCCAGCTCACCCAGGGTATCAGATACGCAGTATTTT. V and J are TRBV18 and TRBJ2-3; D may be TRBD1 (5 bases). The CDR3 has 13 residues. CDR1 and CDR2 from the germline V gene are KGHSH and LQKENI. Trimming shortened V by 3 bases and J by 4 bases, and 8 bases separated the two germline ends. Full variable domain (remainder filled in from reference TRBV18 and TRBJ2-3): NAGVMQNPRHLVRRRGQEARLRCSPMKGHSHVYWYRQLPEEGLKFMVYLQKENIIDESGMPKERFSAEFPKEGPSILRIQQVVRGDSAAYFCASSPRVSDTQYFGPGTRLTVL.